This passage covers 16 T cell receptor beta chains from one sample sequenced in a study of blood T cells in healthy people across ages. A second about 6 to 12 cycle PCR used barcoded and J-beta primers. TCRdb itself ran the 5' RACE reads through MiXCR, one entry per CDR3 protein. The sample consists of 600,000 to 850,000 distinct CDR3 sequences, approximately 43% of them appearing once. Sequencing was performed on blood. Source of these receptors: a woman aged 60-75 years in good health.

The J gene is TRBJ2-7, the V gene TRBV6-1, with no clear D. In germline, CDR1 is MNHNS, CDR2 SASEGT. Trimming removed 0 bases at V and 4 bases at J, with 10 bases between. The CDR3 is 14 residues long. The CDR3 reads CASSEAYYSYEQYF. DNA for the CDR3: TGTGCCAGCAGTGAAGCCTATTACAGTTACGAGCAGTACTTC.

There are a few counts of this clonotype. The V gene is TRBV11-1, the J gene TRBJ2-1, with 8 bases identical to TRBD2. The CDR3 has 15 residues. V lost 3 bases to trimming and J lost 8 bases; unmatched junction nucleotides: 9. Germline V lookup: CDR1 SGHAT, CDR2 FQDESV (reference sequence). The CDR3 region is CASSFGLAGLDEQFF. CDR3 nucleotide sequence: TGTGCCAGCAGCTTCGGCCTAGCGGGTTTGGATGAGCAGTTCTTC.

Only a few counts were recorded for this clonotype. This chain uses TRBV12-5 with TRBJ2-3; D remains unclear. The CDR3 runs 14 residues. From germline, CDR1 is LGHNT and CDR2 FRNRAP. V was shortened by 5 bases and J by 2 bases, with 11 bases between the two germline ends. CDR3 DNA sequence: TGTGCTAGTGGTACGCGAAAAAACACAGATACGCAGTATTTT. Encoded protein: CASGTRKNTDTQYF.

For this clonotype: The limits of the CDR3 on the DNA are not certain, so only TCRdb's listed CDR3 is given. The rearrangement uses TRBV21-1 and TRBJ1-3; the tabulated D call, TRBD1, remains unverified against the DNA. TRBV21-1 is termed a pseudogene. The CDR3 is 18 residues long, ends included. The CDR3 region is CASSKEKWGWGNGNTIYF.

The V gene is TRBV28, the J gene TRBJ1-4; D call uncertain. V lost 3 bases, J lost 6 bases, and 14 bases lay in between. The germline CDR1 and CDR2 sequences are MDHEN and SYDVKM. This CDR3 spans 15 amino acids. DNA of the CDR3: TGTGCCAGCAGTTTCTCCGGTACAGTAGATGAAAAACTGTTTTTT. It codes for CASSFSGTVDEKLFF.

This clonotype appeared a few times. The V gene is TRBV7-2, the J gene TRBJ1-1; D perhaps matches TRBD1 (5 bases). The CDR3 runs to 13 residues. CDR1 SGHTA and CDR2 FQGNSA come from the germline V gene. V lost 4 bases to trimming and J lost 6 bases, with 12 bases between them. This chain's CDR3 is CASSSLLGAEAFF. Here the CDR3 DNA reads TGTGCCAGCAGCTCATTACTGGGGGCTGAAGCTTTCTTT.

The table lists this clonotype with a few counts. The rearrangement uses TRBV20-1 and TRBJ1-2, with D maybe TRBD1 (6 bases). The ends were cut back, 5 bases at V and 4 bases at J, with 17 bases in the middle. The CDR3 is made up of 14 amino acids. Germline CDR1 reads DFQATT; CDR2 reads SNEGSKA (reference sequence). The CDR3 sequence is CSAHWAGDGYGYTF. The CDR3 region has the DNA TGCAGTGCTCATTGGGCAGGGGATGGCTATGGCTACACCTTC.

The chain recombines TRBV3-1 with TRBJ1-4; TRBD1 matches at 10 bases. The CDR3 is made up of 15 amino acids. Germline V gene data show CDR1 as LGHDT and CDR2 as YNNKEL (reference sequence). Trimming removed 4 bases from V and 4 bases from J; junction bases left unmatched: 3. CDR3: CASSPWTGGNEKLFF. CDR3 nucleotides: TGTGCCAGCAGCCCTTGGACAGGGGGTAATGAAAAACTGTTTTTT.

This clonotype appeared a few times. This sequence joins TRBV6-2 or TRBV6-3 and TRBJ2-7; 9 bases map to TRBD1. With V trimmed by 7 bases and J by 2 bases, 6 bases remained unmatched. CDR1 and CDR2 (germline): MNHEY, SVGEGT. The CDR3 runs to 14 residues. The CDR3 here is CASTDWTGAYEQYF. Written as DNA, the CDR3 is TGTGCCAGCACCGACTGGACAGGGGCCTACGAGCAGTACTTC.

This rearrangement joins TRBV29-1 to TRBJ2-2, with D tentatively TRBD1 or TRBD2 (6 bases each). V gave up 6 bases and J gave up 0 bases, with 14 bases separating them. The CDR3 runs to 15 residues. Germline CDR1 reads SQVTM; CDR2 reads ANQGSEA. This CDR3 reads CSVTRGFTNTGELFF. Written as DNA, the CDR3 is TGCAGCGTGACTAGGGGGTTCACGAACACCGGGGAGCTGTTTTTT.

The chain joins TRBV20-1 to TRBJ1-4, with D unclear. This CDR3 has 13 amino acids. Germline CDR1 DFQATT, CDR2 SNEGSKA (reference sequence). V was pared by 3 bases and J by 5 bases, with 10 bases between. The CDR3 protein is CSASAKGNEKLFF. The CDR3 region has the DNA TGCAGTGCTAGTGCTAAGGGAAATGAAAAACTGTTTTTT.

For this clonotype: The germline gene is not matched at one end of the junction; a read error may be the cause. In nucleotides, the CDR3 is TGCAGGGCTAGCGGGAGGGCCCCTGTTTCTGGGGCCAACGTCCTGACTTTC. Amino acid sequence: CRASGRAPVSGANVLTF. The chain combines TRBV20-1 with TRBJ2-6; TRBD2 matches at 12 bases. CDR1 and CDR2 from the germline V gene are DFQATT and SNEGSKA (reference sequence). The CDR3 is 17 amino acids.

This clonotype was recorded only once. The chain joins TRBV27 to TRBJ2-5; TRBD1 might be the D (5 bases). Germline assignment: CDR1 MNHEY and CDR2 SMNVEV (reference sequence). Trimming pared 3 bases from V and 11 bases from J, leaving 16 bases between. The length of the CDR3 is 13 residues. The CDR3 DNA reads TGTGCCAGCAGTTTTAGCCGCAGGGATGAGCAGTACTTC. Residues: CASSFSRRDEQYF.

The rearrangement links TRBV7-9 to TRBJ1-5, with 7 nucleotides matching TRBD1. This CDR3 spans 14 amino acids. Trimming removed 3 bases from V and 5 bases from J; junction bases left unmatched: 4. CDR1 is SEHNR and CDR2 is FQNEAQ in the germline V gene (reference sequence). The CDR3 is CASSFDREDQPQHF. The CDR3 region has the DNA TGTGCCAGCAGCTTCGACAGGGAGGATCAGCCCCAGCATTTT. The full variable domain, rest sourced from reference TRBV7-9 and TRBJ1-5, is DTGVSQNPRHKITKRGQNVTFRCDPISEHNRLYWYRQTLGQGPEFLTYFQNEAQLEKSRLLSDRFSAERPKGSFSTLEIQRTEQGDSAMYLCASSFDREDQPQHFGDGTRLSIL.

This clonotype has a handful of counts. The CDR3 sequence is CASILGTSGTSNTQYF. CDR3 bases: TGTGCCAGCATCCTCGGGACTAGCGGGACCTCAAATACGCAGTATTTT. The rearrangement uses TRBV7-8 and TRBJ2-3; TRBD2 agrees at 13 bases. CDR3 size: 16 residues. From germline, CDR1 is SGHVS and CDR2 FQNEAQ. J was trimmed by 7 bases and V by 7 bases; bases with no gene match: 11.

The chain couples TRBV28 to TRBJ2-7; either TRBD1 or TRBD2 may fit D (5 bases each). The germline CDR1 and CDR2 sequences are MDHEN and SYDVKM. CDR3 size: 14 residues. Deletions cut 5 bases from V and 7 bases from J, with 18 bases between. CDR3 coding DNA: TGTGCCAGCAGTCCTCCGGGGACCTACAATGAGCAGTACTTC. Its protein product is CASSPPGTYNEQYF. Drawing the rest from reference TRBV28 and TRBJ2-7, the complete variable domain is DVKVTQSSRYLVKRTGEKVFLECVQDMDHENMFWYRQDPGLGLRLIYFSYDVKMKEKGDIPEGYSVSREKKERFSLILESASTNQTSMYLCASSPPGTYNEQYFGPGTRLTVT.